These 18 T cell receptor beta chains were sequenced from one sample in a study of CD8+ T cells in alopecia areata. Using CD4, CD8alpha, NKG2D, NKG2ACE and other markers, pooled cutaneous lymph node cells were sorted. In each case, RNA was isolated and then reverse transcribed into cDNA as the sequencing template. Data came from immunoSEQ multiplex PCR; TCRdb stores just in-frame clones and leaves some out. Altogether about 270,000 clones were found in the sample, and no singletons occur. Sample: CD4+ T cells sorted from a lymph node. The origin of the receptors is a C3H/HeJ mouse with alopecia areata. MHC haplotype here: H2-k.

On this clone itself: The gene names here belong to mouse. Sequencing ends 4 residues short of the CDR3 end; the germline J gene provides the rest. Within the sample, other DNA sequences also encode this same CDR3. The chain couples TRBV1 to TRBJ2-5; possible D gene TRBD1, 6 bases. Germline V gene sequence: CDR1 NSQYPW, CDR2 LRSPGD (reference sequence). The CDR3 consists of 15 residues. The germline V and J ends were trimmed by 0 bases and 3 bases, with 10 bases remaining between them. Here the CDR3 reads CTCSADRQGQDTQYF. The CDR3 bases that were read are TGCACCTGCAGTGCAGATAGGCAGGGGCAAGAC.

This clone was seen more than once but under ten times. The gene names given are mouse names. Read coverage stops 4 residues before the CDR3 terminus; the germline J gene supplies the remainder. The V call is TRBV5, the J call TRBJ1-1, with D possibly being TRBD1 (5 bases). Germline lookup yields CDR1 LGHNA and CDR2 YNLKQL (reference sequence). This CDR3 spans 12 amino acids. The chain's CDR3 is CASSQGLTEVFF. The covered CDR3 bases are TGTGCCAGCAGCCAGGGACTGACA.

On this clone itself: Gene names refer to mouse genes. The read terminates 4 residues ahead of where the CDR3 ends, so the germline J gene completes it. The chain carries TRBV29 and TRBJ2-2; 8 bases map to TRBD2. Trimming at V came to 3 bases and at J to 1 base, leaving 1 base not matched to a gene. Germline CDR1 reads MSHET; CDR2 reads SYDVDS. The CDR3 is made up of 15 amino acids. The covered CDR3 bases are TGTGCTAGCAGTTTTTGGGGGGGAAACACCGGG. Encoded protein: CASSFWGGNTG. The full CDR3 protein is CASSFWGGNTGQLYF.

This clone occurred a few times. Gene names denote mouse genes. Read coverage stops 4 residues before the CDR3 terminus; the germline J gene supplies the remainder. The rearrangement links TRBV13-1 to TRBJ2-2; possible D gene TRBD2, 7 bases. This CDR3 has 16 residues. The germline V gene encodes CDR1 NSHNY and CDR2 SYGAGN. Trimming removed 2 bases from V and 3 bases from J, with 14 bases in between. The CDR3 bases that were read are TGTGCCAGCAGTGAAGCGCCGGGGGGCGACACCGGG. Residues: CASSEAPGGDTG. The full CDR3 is CASSEAPGGDTGQLYF.

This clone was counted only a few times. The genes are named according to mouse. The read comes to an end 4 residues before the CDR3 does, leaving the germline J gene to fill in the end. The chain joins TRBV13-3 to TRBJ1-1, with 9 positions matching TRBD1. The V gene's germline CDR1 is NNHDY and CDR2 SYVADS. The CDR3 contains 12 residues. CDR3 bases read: TGTGCCAGCAGTGGGACAGGGGCA. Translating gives CASSGTGA. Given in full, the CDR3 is CASSGTGAEVFF.

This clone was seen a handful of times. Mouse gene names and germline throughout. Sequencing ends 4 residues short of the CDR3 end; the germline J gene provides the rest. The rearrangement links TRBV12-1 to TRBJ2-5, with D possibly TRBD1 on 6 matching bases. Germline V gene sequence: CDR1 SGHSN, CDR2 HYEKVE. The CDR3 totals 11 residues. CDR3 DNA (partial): TGTGCCAGGCCAGGGGCGGAC. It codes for CARPGAD. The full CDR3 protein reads CARPGADTQYF.

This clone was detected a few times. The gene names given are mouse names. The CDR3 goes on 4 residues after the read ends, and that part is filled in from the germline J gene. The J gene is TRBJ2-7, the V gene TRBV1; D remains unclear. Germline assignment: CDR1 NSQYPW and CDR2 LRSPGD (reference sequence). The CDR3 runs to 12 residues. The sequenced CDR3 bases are TGCACCTGCAGTGACGACAAGTAT. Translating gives CTCSDDKY. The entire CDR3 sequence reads CTCSDDKYEQYF.

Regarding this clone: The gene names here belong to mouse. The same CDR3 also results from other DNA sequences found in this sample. The CDR3 spells CASSQVGGGYEQYF. The CDR3 DNA, read in part, is TGTGCCAGCAGCCAAGTCGGGGGGGGCTAT. This chain uses TRBV5 with TRBJ2-7; TRBD2 matches at 7 bases. The DNA ends 4 residues before the CDR3 does, and the rest of the CDR3 is filled in from the germline J gene. Germline V gene sequence: CDR1 LGHNA, CDR2 YNLKQL (reference sequence). The ends lost 1 base at V and 3 bases at J; junction bases unmatched: 3. This CDR3 region has 14 residues.

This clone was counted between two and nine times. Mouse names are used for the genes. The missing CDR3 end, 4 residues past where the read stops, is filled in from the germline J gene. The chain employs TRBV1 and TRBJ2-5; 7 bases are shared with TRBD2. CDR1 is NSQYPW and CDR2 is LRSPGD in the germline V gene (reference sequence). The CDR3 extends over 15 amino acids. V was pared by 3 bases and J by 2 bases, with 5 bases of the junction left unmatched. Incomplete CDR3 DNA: TGCACCTGCAGTGCCTCCTGGGGGATCCAAGAC. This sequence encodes CTCSASWGIQD. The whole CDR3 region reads CTCSASWGIQDTQYF.

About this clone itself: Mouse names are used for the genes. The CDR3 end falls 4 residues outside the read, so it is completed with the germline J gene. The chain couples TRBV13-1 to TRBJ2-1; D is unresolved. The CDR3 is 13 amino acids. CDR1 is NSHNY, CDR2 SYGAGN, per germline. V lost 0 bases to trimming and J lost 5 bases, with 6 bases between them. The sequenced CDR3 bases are TGTGCCAGCAGTGATGCACAGCATGCT. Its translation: CASSDAQHA. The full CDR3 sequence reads CASSDAQHAEQFF.

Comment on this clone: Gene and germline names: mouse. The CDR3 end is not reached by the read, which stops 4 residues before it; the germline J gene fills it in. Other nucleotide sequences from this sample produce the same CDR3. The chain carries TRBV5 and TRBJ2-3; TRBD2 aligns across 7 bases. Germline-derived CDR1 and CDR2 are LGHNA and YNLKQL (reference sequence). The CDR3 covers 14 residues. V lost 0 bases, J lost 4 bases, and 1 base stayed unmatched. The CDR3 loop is CASSQEGGSETLYF. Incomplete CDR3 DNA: TGTGCCAGCAGCCAAGAGGGGGGGTCAGAA.

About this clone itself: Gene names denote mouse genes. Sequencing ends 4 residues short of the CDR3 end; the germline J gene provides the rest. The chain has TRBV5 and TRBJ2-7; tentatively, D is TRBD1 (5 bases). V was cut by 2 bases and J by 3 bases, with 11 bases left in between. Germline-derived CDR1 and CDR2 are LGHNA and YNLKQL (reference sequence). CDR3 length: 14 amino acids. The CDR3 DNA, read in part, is TGTGCCAGCAGCCAAACCTCAGGGTTCTAT. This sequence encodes CASSQTSGFY. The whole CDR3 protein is CASSQTSGFYEQYF.

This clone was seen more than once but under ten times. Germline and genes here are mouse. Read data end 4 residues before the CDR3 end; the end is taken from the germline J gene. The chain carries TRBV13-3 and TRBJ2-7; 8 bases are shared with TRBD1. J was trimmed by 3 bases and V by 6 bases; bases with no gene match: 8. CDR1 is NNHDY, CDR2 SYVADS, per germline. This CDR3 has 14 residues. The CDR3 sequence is CASKEDRALYEQYF. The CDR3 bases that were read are TGTGCCAGCAAAGAGGACAGGGCTCTCTAT.

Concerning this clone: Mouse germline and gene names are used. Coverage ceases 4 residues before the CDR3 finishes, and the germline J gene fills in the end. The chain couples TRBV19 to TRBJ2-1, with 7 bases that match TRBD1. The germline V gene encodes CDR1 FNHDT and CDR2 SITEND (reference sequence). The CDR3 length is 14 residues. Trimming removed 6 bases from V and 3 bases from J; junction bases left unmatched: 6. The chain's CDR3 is CASNLGQTYAEQFF. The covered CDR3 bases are TGTGCCAGCAACCTGGGACAGACCTATGCT.

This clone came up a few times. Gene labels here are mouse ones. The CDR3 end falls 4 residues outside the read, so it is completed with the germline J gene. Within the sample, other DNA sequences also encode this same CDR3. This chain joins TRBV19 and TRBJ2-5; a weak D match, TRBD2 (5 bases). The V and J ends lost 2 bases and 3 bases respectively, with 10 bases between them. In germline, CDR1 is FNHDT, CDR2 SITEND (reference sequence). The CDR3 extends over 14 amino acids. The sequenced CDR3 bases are TGTGCCAGCAGTATTTGGGGTGGGCAAGAC. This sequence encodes CASSIWGGQD. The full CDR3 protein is CASSIWGGQDTQYF.

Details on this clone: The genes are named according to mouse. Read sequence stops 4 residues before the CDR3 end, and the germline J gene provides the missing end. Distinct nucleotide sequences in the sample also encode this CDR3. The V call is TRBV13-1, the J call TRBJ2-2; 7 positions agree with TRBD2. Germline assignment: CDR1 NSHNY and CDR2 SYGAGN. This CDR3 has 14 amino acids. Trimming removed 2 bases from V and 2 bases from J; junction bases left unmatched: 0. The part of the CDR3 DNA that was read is TGTGCCAGCAGTGAACTGGGGAACACCGGG. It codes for CASSELGNTG. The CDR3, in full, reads CASSELGNTGQLYF.

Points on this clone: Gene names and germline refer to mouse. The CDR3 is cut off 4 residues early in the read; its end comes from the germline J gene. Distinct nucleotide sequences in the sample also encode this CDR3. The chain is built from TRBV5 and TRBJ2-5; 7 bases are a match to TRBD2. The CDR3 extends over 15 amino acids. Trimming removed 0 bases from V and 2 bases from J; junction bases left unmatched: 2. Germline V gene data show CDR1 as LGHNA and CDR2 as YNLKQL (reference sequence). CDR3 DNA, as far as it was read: TGTGCCAGCAGCCAAGACTCTGGGGGCCAAGAC. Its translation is CASSQDSGGQD. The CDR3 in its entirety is CASSQDSGGQDTQYF.

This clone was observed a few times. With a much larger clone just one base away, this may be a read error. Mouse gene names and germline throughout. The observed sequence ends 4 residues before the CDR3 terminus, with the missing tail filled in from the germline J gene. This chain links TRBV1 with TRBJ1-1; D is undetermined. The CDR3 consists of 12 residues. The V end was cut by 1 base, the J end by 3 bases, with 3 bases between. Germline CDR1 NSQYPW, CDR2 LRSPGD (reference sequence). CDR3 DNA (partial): TGCACCTGCAGTGCAGCAGACACA. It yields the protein CTCSAADT. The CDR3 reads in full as CTCSAADTEVFF.